The 27 T cell receptor beta chains below all came from one sample that was sequenced in a study of cytomegalovirus exposure and HLA in healthy donors. This PCR relied on a set of 60 Vbeta primers and 13 Jbeta primers. The repertoire was sequenced with immunoSEQ multiplex PCR; TCRdb's copy has only in-frame clones and lacks some. The ten most abundant clones cover roughly an eighth of a sample with around 75,000 clones. Sequenced: PBMCs. These receptors were taken from a man in his forties or fifties in good health and CMV-seropositive.

The V call is TRBV6-6, the J call TRBJ1-1, with 8 bases fitting TRBD1. V was pared by 6 bases and J by 1 base, with 4 bases of the junction left unmatched. The CDR3 is 14 amino acids. Per the germline V gene, CDR1 is MNHNY and CDR2 is SVGAGI (reference sequence). CDR3 amino acids: CASSQQGGNTEAFF. The CDR3 DNA sequence: TGTGCCAGCAGCCAACAGGGGGGGAACACTGAAGCTTTCTTT.

This chain links TRBV6-1 with TRBJ2-7; TRBD2 matches at 10 bases. Looked up from germline, CDR1 is MNHNS and CDR2 is SASEGT. J lost 5 bases, V lost 8 bases, and 6 bases had no gene match. The CDR3 runs to 13 residues. This CDR3 reads CASSGLALDEQYF. In nucleotides, the CDR3 is TGTGCCAGCTCGGGACTAGCGTTAGACGAGCAGTACTTC.

The chain carries TRBV28 and TRBJ2-7; maybe TRBD1 (5 bases). This CDR3 region has 12 residues. The germline gives CDR1 MDHEN, CDR2 SYDVKM. Trimming removed 4 bases from V and 4 bases from J, with 8 bases in between. The chain's CDR3 is CASSSDTYEQYF. As DNA, the CDR3 is TGTGCCAGCAGTTCGGACACGTACGAGCAGTACTTC.

The rearrangement uses TRBV7-3 and TRBJ2-2, with a tentative D call TRBD2 (7 bases). The CDR3 runs to 16 residues. Per germline, CDR1 SGHTA and CDR2 FQGTGA. The germline V and J ends were trimmed by 5 bases and 4 bases, with 17 bases remaining between them. The CDR3 spells CASSREGGAGTGELFF. The CDR3 nucleotides are TGTGCCAGCAGCCGGGAAGGGGGGGCGGGCACCGGGGAGCTGTTTTTT.

This rearrangement joins TRBV11-2 to TRBJ2-1, with 11 positions matching TRBD2. The CDR3 has 15 residues. V lost 7 bases and J lost 8; bases outside the gene matches: 10. Germline loops: CDR1 SGHAT, CDR2 FQNNGV. CDR3 sequence (DNA): TGTGCCAGCACCGCTTTGGGGACTAGCGGACATGAGCAGTTCTTC. It is translated as CASTALGTSGHEQFF.

DNA for the CDR3: TGTGCCAGTAGTATGCGGGACGCCTTCAATCAGCCCCAGCATTTT. This sequence encodes CASSMRDAFNQPQHF. This chain links TRBV19 with TRBJ1-5; TRBD1 might be the D (5 bases). This CDR3 has 15 residues. V gave up 3 bases and J gave up 3 bases, with 12 bases separating them. CDR1 and CDR2 from the germline V gene are LNHDA and SQIVND (reference sequence).

The chain recombines TRBV11-2 with TRBJ1-1; TRBD1 matches 8 bases. The J segment lost 10 bases and the V segment lost 5 bases, leaving 9 bases of the junction unmatched. Per the germline V gene, CDR1 is SGHAT and CDR2 is FQNNGV. The CDR3 consists of 13 residues. In DNA, the CDR3 is TGTGCCAGCAGCCCGAACGTGGGACAGGCAGCTTTCTTT. It yields the protein CASSPNVGQAAFF.

This chain links TRBV6-5 with TRBJ2-4, with D maybe TRBD1 (6 bases). Germline-derived CDR1 and CDR2 are MNHEY and SVGAGI. This CDR3 is built from 12 residues. V dropped 8 bases and J dropped 5 bases, with 10 bases sitting between them. The CDR3: CASLGHENIQYF. In DNA form, the CDR3 reads TGTGCCAGCCTGGGACACGAAAACATTCAGTACTTC.

This chain links TRBV2 with TRBJ2-1; D not certain. Germline V CDR1 and CDR2: SNHLY, FYNNEI. The CDR3 is 11 residues long. Trimming took off 8 bases at V and 5 bases at J, with 7 bases between the two ends. The chain's CDR3 is CASAANNEQFF. The CDR3 nucleotides are TGTGCCAGCGCGGCAAACAATGAGCAGTTCTTC.

The V and J genes are TRBV5-1 and TRBJ2-1, with 9 bases lining up with TRBD2. CDR1 is SGHRS, CDR2 YFSETQ, per germline. This CDR3 has 15 residues. The V and J ends lost 5 bases and 5 bases, in that order; junction bases with no gene match: 8. CDR3 sequence (DNA): TGCGCCAGCAGACGGCGGGAGGGTACCGACAATGAGCAGTTCTTC. This translates into CASRRREGTDNEQFF.

The chain carries TRBV30 and TRBJ2-3; 8 bases align to TRBD1. Unmatched junction bases numbered 9, after V lost 0 bases and J lost 1 base. Per the germline V gene, CDR1 is GTSNPN and CDR2 is SVGIG (reference sequence). The CDR3 consists of 17 residues. CDR3 sequence (DNA): TGTGCCTGGAGTGTAAGGAGGACAGGGCTAGGCACAGATACGCAGTATTTT. Protein: CAWSVRRTGLGTDTQYF.

The genes are TRBV5-4 and TRBJ1-1; 9 bases align to TRBD1. The CDR3 consists of 15 residues. With 1 base clipped from V and 3 bases from J, the junction kept 4 bases outside the gene matches. Per the germline V gene, CDR1 is SGHNT and CDR2 is YYREEE (reference sequence). The CDR3 loop is CASSLTGQGYTEAFF. DNA of the CDR3: TGTGCCAGCAGCTTGACGGGACAGGGTTACACTGAAGCTTTCTTT.

The chain's CDR3 is CASSVGLAGRDTQYF. The DNA of the CDR3 is TGTGCCAGCAGCGTAGGTCTAGCGGGGAGGGATACGCAGTATTTT. The chain carries TRBV9 and TRBJ2-3; 9 nucleotides match TRBD2. In germline, CDR1 is SGDLS, CDR2 YYNGEE. The length of the CDR3 is 15 residues. The trim removed 0 bases at V and 6 bases at J, leaving 5 bases unmatched.

The V gene is TRBV9, the J gene TRBJ1-1, with unresolved D. The CDR3 is 15 amino acids. Germline CDR1 is SGDLS and CDR2 is YYNGEE. The ends were cut back, 0 bases at V and 1 base at J, with 10 bases in the middle. The CDR3 spells CASSVAGYGNTEAFF. The CDR3 nucleotides are TGTGCCAGCAGCGTAGCCGGGTACGGGAACACTGAAGCTTTCTTT.

V gene TRBV6-4 combines with J gene TRBJ2-3; the match to TRBD2 covers 14 bases. Unmatched junction bases numbered 8, after V lost 4 bases and J lost 2 bases. Germline V gives CDR1 MRHNA, CDR2 SNTAGT. CDR3 length equals 18 residues. CDR3 protein: CASSVLPGLAGDTDTQYF. CDR3 in DNA: TGTGCCAGCAGTGTCCTACCGGGACTAGCGGGAGACACAGATACGCAGTATTTT.

V is TRBV5-1 and J is TRBJ2-5; possibly TRBD1 for D (6 bases). The ends were cut back, 4 bases at V and 3 bases at J, with 19 bases in the middle. This CDR3 has 16 amino acids. CDR1 and CDR2 (germline): SGHRS, YFSETQ. The CDR3 reads CASSLHPQGREETQYF. CDR3 bases: TGCGCCAGCAGCCTCCATCCACAGGGTCGGGAAGAGACCCAGTACTTC.

J is TRBJ2-5 and V is TRBV14; possible D gene TRBD2, 5 bases. The CDR3 has 13 residues. The V end was cut by 0 bases, the J end by 10 bases, with 12 bases between. The germline CDR1 and CDR2 sequences are SGHDN and FVKESK. The CDR3 bases are TGTGCCAGCAGCCAAGATCCTGGGAGTTGCCAGTACTTC. This codes for CASSQDPGSCQYF.

The CDR3 spells CASSPKGAFMNTEAFF. CDR3 DNA: TGTGCCAGCAGCCCCAAAGGGGCTTTCATGAACACTGAAGCTTTCTTT. The chain uses TRBV9 and TRBJ1-1, with D maybe TRBD1 (5 bases). The ends were cut back, 4 bases at V and 0 bases at J, with 16 bases in the middle. The germline CDR1 and CDR2 sequences are SGDLS and YYNGEE. This CDR3 is built from 16 residues. The full variable domain, in which reference TRBV9 and TRBJ1-1 provide the parts outside the CDR3, is DSGVTQTPKHLITATGQRVTLRCSPRSGDLSVYWYQQSLDQGLQFLIQYYNGEERAKGNILERFSAQQFPDLHSELNLSSLELGDSALYFCASSPKGAFMNTEAFFGQGTRLTVV.

The rearrangement links TRBV18 to TRBJ2-7, with 7 bases lining up with TRBD1. Germline trimming cut 2 bases from V and 4 bases from J; bases unmatched to any gene: 8. Germline V gene data show CDR1 as KGHSH and CDR2 as LQKENI. This CDR3 contains 15 residues. The CDR3 loop reads CASSPGAGGVYEQYV. CDR3 in DNA: TGTGCCAGCTCACCAGGGGCAGGGGGTGTTTACGAGCAGTACGTC.

The chain links TRBV27 to TRBJ2-3, with D possibly TRBD1 on 5 matching bases. The CDR3 is 11 residues long. Deletions cut 4 bases from V and 7 bases from J, with 6 bases between. Germline V CDR1 and CDR2: MNHEY, SMNVEV (reference sequence). Written as DNA, the CDR3 is TGTGCCAGCAGTTACAGGAATACGCAGTATTTT. Translation: CASSYRNTQYF.

V and J are TRBV5-4 and TRBJ2-1, with a possible D match to TRBD2 (6 bases). Trimming pared 5 bases from V and 5 bases from J, leaving 14 bases between. Germline V gene lookup returns CDR1 SGHNT and CDR2 YYREEE (reference sequence). The CDR3 is 14 residues long. This chain's CDR3 is CASSWGPGDNEQFF. The DNA of the CDR3 is TGTGCCAGCAGTTGGGGCCCGGGGGACAATGAGCAGTTCTTC.

The rearrangement uses TRBV5-4 and TRBJ1-4; 8 nucleotides agree with TRBD1. Per germline, CDR1 SGHNT and CDR2 YYREEE (reference sequence). The CDR3 is 16 amino acids. V was pared by 0 bases and J by 11 bases, with 12 bases of the junction left unmatched. The CDR3 coding sequence is TGTGCCAGCAGCTTGGCCCGAGACAGGGGATCAGAGAAACTGTTTTTT. Its protein product is CASSLARDRGSEKLFF.

The V gene is TRBV6-1, the J gene TRBJ1-1; possible D gene TRBD1, 5 bases. The V and J ends lost 7 bases and 2 bases respectively, with 17 bases between them. Germline assignment: CDR1 MNHNS and CDR2 SASEGT. CDR3 length equals 15 residues. The CDR3 DNA follows: TGTGCCAGCAAAATAGCTCCCAGGGTTAACACTGAAGCTTTCTTT. Translated: CASKIAPRVNTEAFF.

The gene calls are TRBV25-1 and TRBJ2-3; D possibly corresponds to TRBD2 (7 bases). Germline assignment: CDR1 MGHDK and CDR2 SYGVNS. The CDR3 consists of 14 residues. Between the trimmed V and J ends, which lost 2 bases and 8 bases, there was a span of 14 bases. The CDR3, as DNA: TGTGCCAGCAGTGAAGGGTCAGGGGAGGGTACGCAGTATTTT. Translated: CASSEGSGEGTQYF.

The chain links TRBV7-3 to TRBJ2-2, with D possibly matching TRBD1 (6 bases). V was trimmed by 5 bases and J by 0 bases, leaving 13 bases between them. Germline CDR1 is SGHTA and CDR2 is FQGTGA. The CDR3 consists of 16 residues. The CDR3 bases are TGTGCCAGCAGCCAACGGGGACATCCGAACACCGGGGAGCTGTTTTTT. It is translated as CASSQRGHPNTGELFF.

The V call is TRBV5-1, the J call TRBJ2-6; 13 positions agree with TRBD2. CDR1 and CDR2 (germline): SGHRS, YFSETQ. CDR3 size: 18 residues. V dropped 3 bases and J dropped 0; count of bases not matched to a gene: 3. DNA for the CDR3: TGCGCCAGCAGCTCAAGACTAGCGGGAGGCTCTGGGGCCAACGTCCTGACTTTC. Protein: CASSSRLAGGSGANVLTF.

The V gene is TRBV18, the J gene TRBJ2-5; the D is unclear. Looked up from germline, CDR1 is KGHSH and CDR2 is LQKENI. V was clipped by 3 bases and J by 1 base, with 15 bases between them. There are 16 residues in the CDR3. The CDR3 bases are TGTGCCAGCTCACCTAACTACTCGGCATCCCAAGAGACCCAGTACTTC. It yields the protein CASSPNYSASQETQYF. Full variable domain (remainder filled in from reference TRBV18 and TRBJ2-5): NAGVMQNPRHLVRRRGQEARLRCSPMKGHSHVYWYRQLPEEGLKFMVYLQKENIIDESGMPKERFSAEFPKEGPSILRIQQVVRGDSAAYFCASSPNYSASQETQYFGPGTRLLVL.